This entry lists 15 T cell receptor beta chains sequenced from one sample in a study of T cell responses to AZD1222 COVID-19 vaccine (dated by TCRdb to the early 2020s). The method behind the library was the immunoSEQ multiplex PCR assay. Drawn from immuneACCESS, this table holds only the in-frame rearrangements with V and J called that TCRdb kept. Clones are partly lost; checked studies trace under half to an unresolved V gene and leave the rest unexplained. This sample comprises 80,000 to 90,000 clones, less than 95% of them detected only once. The ten largest clones take up about 5% of the sample. The label giving this sample's time point can be read as: about 28 days (+/-7) after the second vaccine dose. The starting material was peripheral blood, obtained 28 days after the second AZD1222 dose. Receptors were obtained from an adult who received the AZD1222 COVID-19 vaccine.

The chain links TRBV9 to TRBJ1-1, with D tentatively TRBD1 (5 bases). V was shortened by 4 bases and J by 4 bases, with 14 bases between the two germline ends. Germline V gene sequence: CDR1 SGDLS, CDR2 YYNGEE. The CDR3 has 14 amino acids. The CDR3 protein is CASSPRTFTTEAFF. The CDR3 DNA reads as TGTGCCAGCAGCCCTCGGACATTTACCACTGAAGCTTTCTTT.

V is TRBV20-1 and J is TRBJ2-3, with TRBD2 matching 15 bases. CDR1 and CDR2 from the germline V gene are DFQATT and SNEGSKA (reference sequence). This CDR3 comprises 18 residues. Trimming took 3 bases from V and 4 from J; bases not matched to a gene: 11. CDR3 loop: CSASRTSGGADRADTQYF. Here the CDR3 DNA reads TGCAGTGCTAGTCGGACTAGCGGGGGGGCCGATAGGGCAGATACGCAGTATTTT.

The V call is TRBV4-3, the J call TRBJ2-4, with 10 bases matching TRBD2. The V gene end was trimmed by 0 bases and the J gene end by 0 bases; junction bases not matched to a gene: 8. Germline V CDR1 and CDR2: LGHNA, YSLEER. This CDR3 is 19 amino acids long. This CDR3 reads CASSQDPSGGRLAKNIQYF. The CDR3 DNA sequence: TGCGCCAGCAGCCAAGATCCTAGCGGGGGACGACTAGCCAAAAACATTCAGTACTTC.

This chain joins TRBV4-2 and TRBJ1-5; no firm D call. CDR3 size: 13 residues. The V gene's germline CDR1 is LGHNA and CDR2 YNFKEQ. V lost 1 base to trimming and J lost 7 bases, with 8 bases between them. The CDR3 loop is CASSQVVMQPQHF. CDR3 nucleotide sequence: TGTGCCAGCAGCCAAGTTGTAATGCAGCCCCAGCATTTT.

The V and J genes are TRBV7-2 and TRBJ1-1; D gene unclear. There are 14 residues in the CDR3. Germline assignment: CDR1 SGHTA and CDR2 FQGNSA. With 5 bases removed from V and 0 bases from J, the gap between germline ends came to 10 bases. The DNA of the CDR3 is TGTGCCAGCAGCCCCCTAAGTGTGAACACTGAAGCTTTCTTT. This codes for CASSPLSVNTEAFF.

The chain carries TRBV4-2 and TRBJ1-3; 10 positions match TRBD1. The CDR3 has 18 amino acids. The V segment lost 2 bases and the J segment 2 bases; nucleotides outside the gene matches: 9. Germline V gives CDR1 LGHNA, CDR2 YNFKEQ. CDR3 nucleotides: TGTGCCAGCAGCCAAACTAGGACAGGGGGGAGGACTGGAAACACCATATATTTT. This codes for CASSQTRTGGRTGNTIYF.

This rearrangement joins TRBV4-2 to TRBJ1-6; D is unclear. The CDR3 consists of 15 residues. V was shortened by 5 bases and J by 5 bases, with 13 bases between the two germline ends. Germline V CDR1 and CDR2: LGHNA, YNFKEQ. CDR3 DNA sequence: TGTGCCAGCAGCTCCACCCGACAAAATAATTCACCCCTCCACTTT. As protein: CASSSTRQNNSPLHF.

This clone came up once. DNA of the CDR3: TGTGCCATCAGTGAGTCGAAGCGGGGGGGAACAGAGACCCAGTACTTC. It codes for CAISESKRGGTETQYF. V and J are TRBV10-3 and TRBJ2-5; 10 bases match TRBD2. V trimming: 0 bases; J trimming: 4 bases; junction bases outside the gene matches: 5. The V gene's germline CDR1 is ENHRY and CDR2 SYGVKD. This CDR3 spans 16 amino acids.

This rearrangement joins TRBV3-1 (or the pseudogene TRBV3-2) to TRBJ2-7, with D possibly being TRBD1 (5 bases). The germline gives CDR1 LGHDT, CDR2 YNNKEL (reference sequence). Trimming pared 3 bases from V and 3 bases from J, leaving 9 bases between. The CDR3 has 13 residues. The CDR3 reads CASSQKQDYEQYF. The CDR3 nucleotides read TGTGCCAGCAGCCAGAAACAGGACTACGAGCAGTACTTC.

The gene calls are TRBV6-1 and TRBJ2-1; D is perhaps TRBD2 (5 bases). CDR1 is MNHNS and CDR2 is SASEGT in the germline V gene. V was cut by 3 bases and J by 2 bases, with 11 bases left in between. This CDR3 comprises 15 residues. The CDR3 coding sequence is TGTGCCAGCAGTGACGGCCGGGGTGCCTACAATGAGCAGTTCTTC. Translation: CASSDGRGAYNEQFF.

V is TRBV19 and J is TRBJ1-1; D is perhaps TRBD1 (5 bases). This CDR3 region has 14 residues. The germline gives CDR1 LNHDA, CDR2 SQIVND (reference sequence). V lost 4 bases, J lost 0 bases, and 9 bases lay in between. The CDR3 DNA reads TGTGCCAGTAGTAATCGGGGGTTGAACACTGAAGCTTTCTTT. Translating gives CASSNRGLNTEAFF.

The chain uses TRBV7-9 and TRBJ1-3; no clear D gene. The CDR3 length is 12 residues. Trimming removed 1 base at V and 9 bases at J, with 7 bases between. Germline-derived CDR1 and CDR2 are SEHNR and FQNEAQ (reference sequence). The CDR3: CASSLGVATIYF. Here the CDR3 DNA reads TGTGCCAGCAGCTTAGGGGTGGCCACCATATATTTT.

CDR3 residues: CASSLGDSLYNEQFF. CDR3 in DNA: TGCGCCAGCAGCTTGGGGGACAGCCTCTACAATGAGCAGTTCTTC. This sequence joins TRBV5-1 and TRBJ2-1; TRBD1 matches at 7 bases. The CDR3 contains 15 residues. Trimming removed 0 bases from V and 3 bases from J; junction bases left unmatched: 3. Germline CDR1 and CDR2: SGHRS and YFSETQ.

The chain links TRBV6-5 to TRBJ1-1; 7 nucleotides align to TRBD1. CDR1 and CDR2 (germline): MNHEY, SVGAGI. CDR3 length equals 15 residues. Losses at the gene ends were 2 bases for V and 5 bases for J; bases not matched to a gene: 8. The CDR3: CASSYRTGAKTEAFF. The CDR3 nucleotides are TGTGCCAGCAGTTACCGAACAGGGGCGAAGACTGAAGCTTTCTTT.

The CDR3: CASSPSLGAGSSTGELFF. The CDR3 region has the DNA TGTGCCAGCAGCCCCTCGTTGGGGGCCGGGAGTAGTACCGGGGAGCTGTTTTTT. The chain is built from TRBV9 and TRBJ2-2; D may match TRBD1 or TRBD2 (6 bases each). V dropped 4 bases and J dropped 5 bases, with 24 bases sitting between them. This CDR3 has 18 amino acids. Germline assignment: CDR1 SGDLS and CDR2 YYNGEE.